The next 32 T cell receptor beta chains were all read from a single sample in a study of response to subunit inactivated influenza vaccine. In TCRdb, the RT-PCR reads were re-called with MiXCR into one record per CDR3 protein. In the table there are hundreds of thousands of distinct CDR3 sequences, about 12% of which are singletons. The sample was PBMCs from blood, taken on the day of vaccination. These receptors were taken from a man aged 50 to 59 who received an inactivated influenza vaccine.

The V gene is TRBV29-1, the J gene TRBJ1-1; D not resolved. The length of the CDR3 is 10 residues. V was cut by 7 bases and J by 7 bases, with 10 bases left in between. CDR1 and CDR2 from the germline V gene are SQVTM and ANQGSEA. CDR3 DNA sequence: TGCAGCGCAGACGGTAATGAAGCTTTCTTT. Its protein is CSADGNEAFF.

This clonotype has only a few counts. The rearrangement uses TRBV6-5 and TRBJ1-1; 8 positions agree with TRBD1. V was clipped by 2 bases and J by 4 bases; unmatched bases: 6. Germline V gene data show CDR1 as MNHEY and CDR2 as SVGAGI. The CDR3 has 15 residues. The CDR3 region has the DNA TGTGCCAGCAGTTACCTGGGACAGGCAGGCACTGAAGCTTTCTTT. This encodes CASSYLGQAGTEAFF.

This clonotype has only a few counts. The rearrangement uses TRBV4-3 and TRBJ2-1; D gene uncertain. This CDR3 is built from 15 residues. Germline V gives CDR1 LGHNA, CDR2 YSLEER. Trimming took off 1 base at V and 4 bases at J, with 11 bases between the two ends. The CDR3 region has the DNA TGCGCCAGCAGCCAAGCGGCGGTCAATTACAATGAGCAGTTCTTC. Its protein is CASSQAAVNYNEQFF.

The V and J genes are TRBV5-1 and TRBJ2-7; maybe TRBD1 (6 bases). Germline assignment: CDR1 SGHRS and CDR2 YFSETQ. The CDR3 loop spans 15 amino acids. V lost 0 bases and J lost 6, with 16 bases in between. As DNA, the CDR3 is TGCGCCAGCAGCTTGGAGACCAGGGGAGCCTCCGAGCAGTACTTC. This translates into CASSLETRGASEQYF.

The sample holds many counts of this clonotype. J is TRBJ2-2 and V is TRBV7-6; no definite D call. CDR3 size: 13 residues. The germline CDR1 and CDR2 sequences are SGHVS and FNYEAQ. V lost 3 bases and J lost 7, with 9 bases in between. Here the CDR3 DNA reads TGTGCCAGCAGCTTTACTTATAGCGGGGAGCTGTTTTTT. Protein: CASSFTYSGELFF.

This clonotype was counted at least ten times. The chain carries TRBV7-2 and TRBJ2-3; 12 nucleotides match TRBD2. The CDR3 spans 16 residues. From germline, CDR1 is SGHTA and CDR2 FQGNSA. J lost 4 bases, V lost 4 bases, and 6 bases had no gene match. The CDR3, as DNA: TGTGCCAGCAGCTACAGACTAGCGGGAGCTGCAGATACGCAGTATTTT. The encoded protein is CASSYRLAGAADTQYF. The whole variable domain, remainder taken from reference TRBV7-2 and TRBJ2-3, is GAGVSQSPSNKVTEKGKDVELRCDPISGHTALYWYRQSLGQGLEFLIYFQGNSAPDKSGLPSDRFSAERTGGSVSTLTIQRTQQEDSAVYLCASSYRLAGAADTQYFGPGTRLTVL.

This rearrangement joins TRBV18 to TRBJ1-1; D is unresolved. Trimming cost V 3 bases and J 0 bases, with 8 bases left between them. Germline V gives CDR1 KGHSH, CDR2 LQKENI. The CDR3 loop spans 14 amino acids. The CDR3: CASSPGLMNTEAFF. The DNA of the CDR3 is TGTGCCAGCTCACCCGGGTTAATGAACACTGAAGCTTTCTTT.

Only a few counts were recorded for this clonotype. This sequence joins TRBV30 and TRBJ2-2; 9 positions match TRBD1. The V and J ends lost 4 bases and 5 bases, in that order; junction bases with no gene match: 11. Per the germline V gene, CDR1 is GTSNPN and CDR2 is SVGIG (reference sequence). The CDR3 covers 16 residues. The CDR3 here is CAWTRPGQGPTGELFF. The CDR3 coding sequence is TGTGCCTGGACCCGACCGGGACAGGGACCAACCGGGGAGCTGTTTTTT.

The genes are TRBV12-3 or TRBV12-4 and TRBJ1-2; unclear D gene. The CDR3 is 13 residues long. V lost 5 bases, J lost 4 bases, and 11 bases lay in between. Written as DNA, the CDR3 is TGTGCCAGCAGTACAGACCGTGGCTATGGCTACACCTTC. It codes for CASSTDRGYGYTF.

The V gene is TRBV20-1, the J gene TRBJ2-7, with D maybe TRBD1 (6 bases). Deletions cut 3 bases from V and 2 bases from J, with 26 bases between. CDR1 DFQATT and CDR2 SNEGSKA come from the germline V gene (reference sequence). This CDR3 region has 18 residues. CDR3 bases: TGCAGTGCTAGGGGCATGTTCAACAGGGATATTTCAGCCTACGAGCAGTACTTC. It yields the protein CSARGMFNRDISAYEQYF.

This clonotype was detected ten times or more. V is TRBV7-9 and J is TRBJ1-3; possibly TRBD1 for D (5 bases). The V end lost 3 bases, the J end lost 1 base, and 13 bases lay between the germline ends. Per germline, CDR1 SEHNR and CDR2 FQNEAQ (reference sequence). The CDR3 sequence is 16 residues long. The CDR3 is CASSLETSGSGNTIYF. DNA of the CDR3: TGTGCCAGCAGCTTGGAGACCTCAGGGTCTGGAAACACCATATATTTT. Supplemented by reference TRBV7-9 and TRBJ1-3, the full variable domain reads DTGVSQNPRHKITKRGQNVTFRCDPISEHNRLYWYRQTLGQGPEFLTYFQNEAQLEKSRLLSDRFSAERPKGSFSTLEIQRTEQGDSAMYLCASSLETSGSGNTIYFGEGSWLTVV.

This chain links TRBV11-2 with TRBJ2-5, with TRBD1 matching 9 bases. From germline, CDR1 is SGHAT and CDR2 FQNNGV. This CDR3 contains 16 residues. The junction had 7 bases not matched to a gene; V was cut back by 0 bases and J by 5 bases. CDR3 coding DNA: TGTGCCAGCAGCTTAGAGGGGACAGGGAGGTTTGAGACCCAGTACTTC. This encodes CASSLEGTGRFETQYF.

CDR3 region: CASSYLGASGRAGTGELFF. CDR3 bases: TGTGCCAGCAGTTATCTCGGCGCTAGCGGGAGGGCCGGGACCGGGGAGCTGTTTTTT. The chain uses TRBV6-5 and TRBJ2-2; 12 nucleotides align to TRBD2. The ends lost 3 bases at V and 5 bases at J; junction bases unmatched: 13. The V gene's germline CDR1 is MNHEY and CDR2 SVGAGI. The length of the CDR3 is 19 residues.

As for this clonotype: Compared with germline, one end of the junction differs, possibly owing to a read error. The V and J genes are TRBV7-3 and TRBJ1-1; possible D gene TRBD1, 5 bases. Germline CDR1 is SGHTA and CDR2 is FQGTGA. The CDR3 has 14 residues. The CDR3 reads CASSLDSVNTEASF. The DNA of the CDR3 is TGTGCCAGCAGCCTTGACAGCGTGAACACTGAAGCTTCCTTT. Full variable domain (missing parts from reference TRBV7-3 and TRBJ1-1): GAGVSQTPSNKVTEKGKYVELRCDPISGHTALYWYRQSLGQGPEFLIYFQGTGAADDSGLPNDRFFAVRPEGSVSTLKIQRTERGDSAVYLCASSLDSVNTEASFGQGTRLTVV.

This clonotype has just a few counts. V usage is TRBV27 and J usage is TRBJ1-4; no definite D call. Germline V gives CDR1 MNHEY, CDR2 SMNVEV (reference sequence). This CDR3 has 15 amino acids. The ends were cut back, 5 bases at V and 3 bases at J, with 13 bases in the middle. Written as DNA, the CDR3 is TGTGCCAGCAGTCCTCTGCTGGGCCCTAATGAAAAACTGTTTTTT. Protein product: CASSPLLGPNEKLFF. Looking up the rest from reference TRBV27 and TRBJ1-4 gives the full variable domain: EAQVTQNPRYLITVTGKKLTVTCSQNMNHEYMSWYRQDPGLGLRQIYYSMNVEVTDKGDVPEGYKVSRKEKRNFPLILESPSPNQTSLYFCASSPLLGPNEKLFFGSGTQLSVL.

The chain couples TRBV3-1 to TRBJ2-2; TRBD2 agrees at 10 bases. V lost 9 bases, J lost 4 bases, and 8 bases stayed unmatched. This CDR3 has 15 amino acids. Germline CDR1 LGHDT, CDR2 YNNKEL (reference sequence). The CDR3 sequence is CASHPTSGITGELFF. The CDR3, as DNA: TGTGCCAGTCATCCTACTAGCGGGATCACCGGGGAGCTGTTTTTT.

DNA of the CDR3: TGTGCCAGCAGCCAAGATACCCCCGCCGGCACAGATACGCAGTATTTT. Amino acids: CASSQDTPAGTDTQYF. This chain uses TRBV4-2 with TRBJ2-3; no clear D gene. In germline, CDR1 is LGHNA, CDR2 YNFKEQ. The length of the CDR3 is 16 residues. V was cut by 0 bases and J by 1 base, with 11 bases left in between.

This clonotype was counted between two and nine times. The V gene is TRBV2, the J gene TRBJ1-5; D gene ambiguous. Germline V gives CDR1 SNHLY, CDR2 FYNNEI. The V and J ends lost 7 bases and 2 bases respectively, with 9 bases between them. The CDR3 covers 13 residues. Here the CDR3 DNA reads TGTGCCAGCATCGGGGATGGCAATCAGCCCCAGCATTTT. Translation: CASIGDGNQPQHF.

The chain recombines TRBV4-1 with TRBJ1-2; D possibly corresponds to TRBD1 (5 bases). V lost 3 bases, J lost 7 bases, and 24 bases lay in between. Germline CDR1 MGHRA, CDR2 YSYEKL. This CDR3 has 17 amino acids. CDR3 sequence: CASSHASGRDGYRGYTF. The CDR3 region has the DNA TGCGCCAGCAGCCATGCGAGCGGCCGGGACGGTTATCGTGGCTACACCTTC.

This clonotype was found many times. The chain couples TRBV10-3 to TRBJ2-5; TRBD1 might be the D (6 bases). Trimming shortened V by 0 bases and J by 2 bases, and 7 bases separated the two germline ends. CDR1 is ENHRY, CDR2 SYGVKD, per germline. This CDR3 region has 14 residues. CDR3 sequence (DNA): TGTGCCATCAGTGAGTCGGGACAACAAGAGACCCAGTACTTC. It translates to CAISESGQQETQYF.

The chain employs TRBV30 and TRBJ1-1; a weak D match, TRBD1 (6 bases). Germline V gives CDR1 GTSNPN, CDR2 SVGIG (reference sequence). The CDR3 has 13 amino acids. With 8 bases removed from V and 5 bases from J, the gap between germline ends came to 18 bases. The CDR3 bases are TGTGCCGGCCAAGAGGGGGTCCGAACTGAAGCTTTCTTT. Translating gives CAGQEGVRTEAFF.

This clonotype was found a few times. V gene TRBV6-2 or TRBV6-3 combines with J gene TRBJ2-1; 9 positions match TRBD2. The germline gives CDR1 MNHEY, CDR2 SVGEGT. V was clipped by 2 bases and J by 5 bases; unmatched bases: 13. This CDR3 has 18 residues. The CDR3 protein is CASSYTYSGGRRNNEQFF. The CDR3 bases are TGTGCCAGCAGTTACACCTATAGCGGGGGACGGCGTAACAATGAGCAGTTCTTC.

This chain uses TRBV27 with TRBJ1-6; D gene uncertain. The ends were cut back, 2 bases at V and 7 bases at J, with 15 bases in the middle. Germline values: CDR1 MNHEY, CDR2 SMNVEV (reference sequence). The CDR3 spans 16 residues. Here the CDR3 DNA reads TGTGCCAGCAGTTTAGAGGGAAGGACCTCAAATTCACCCCTCCACTTT. Residues: CASSLEGRTSNSPLHF.

This clonotype has a count of ten or more. The V call is TRBV29-1, the J call TRBJ2-5, with 7 bases that match TRBD1. The CDR3 loop spans 13 amino acids. The germline V gene encodes CDR1 SQVTM and CDR2 ANQGSEA. J was trimmed by 3 bases and V by 6 bases; bases with no gene match: 7. The CDR3 DNA follows: TGCAGCGTGAACAGGGGAATCGAAGAGACCCAGTACTTC. It yields the protein CSVNRGIEETQYF.

This clonotype appeared a few times. The chain couples TRBV7-9 to TRBJ1-2; D is ambiguous. Germline V gene lookup returns CDR1 SEHNR and CDR2 FQNEAQ (reference sequence). This CDR3 is built from 16 residues. V lost 4 bases and J 4 bases, leaving 19 bases between the germline ends. The CDR3 loop reads CASSYTSGQVGYGYTF. In DNA form, the CDR3 reads TGTGCCAGCAGCTACACCTCCGGTCAGGTCGGCTATGGCTACACCTTC.

DNA of the CDR3: TGCGCCAGCAGCGGGGGACTAGCAAGTCGAGAGCAGTACTTC. Translated: CASSGGLASREQYF. This chain connects TRBV5-1 to TRBJ2-7; TRBD2 matches 9 bases. CDR3 length: 14 residues. Unmatched junction bases numbered 9, after V lost 4 bases and J lost 7 bases. CDR1 SGHRS and CDR2 YFSETQ come from the germline V gene. Combining the CDR3 with reference TRBV5-1 and TRBJ2-7 gives the whole variable domain KAGVTQTPRYLIKTRGQQVTLSCSPISGHRSVSWYQQTPGQGLQFLFEYFSETQRNKGNFPGRFSGRQFSNSRSEMNVSTLELGDSALYLCASSGGLASREQYFGPGTRLTVT.

The gene calls are TRBV12-3 or TRBV12-4 and TRBJ2-5; 7 positions match TRBD2. This CDR3 is built from 16 residues. Trimming took 6 bases from V and 5 from J; bases not matched to a gene: 15. CDR3 sequence: CASSPGGMGLRETQYF. The CDR3 nucleotides are TGTGCCAGCAGCCCCGGGGGGATGGGGCTCAGGGAGACCCAGTACTTC.

This chain connects TRBV7-6 to TRBJ2-1; 11 nucleotides match TRBD2. The CDR3 loop spans 17 amino acids. In germline, CDR1 is SGHVS, CDR2 FNYEAQ. V was clipped by 9 bases and J by 0 bases; unmatched bases: 10. The chain's CDR3 is CASSGRVFQSSYNEQFF. CDR3 nucleotide sequence: TGTGCCAGTAGCGGGAGGGTTTTCCAGAGCTCCTACAATGAGCAGTTCTTC.

This clonotype has ten or more counts. V gene TRBV14 combines with J gene TRBJ2-2; D possibly corresponds to TRBD2 (5 bases). The CDR3 sequence is 16 residues long. CDR1 and CDR2 from the germline V gene are SGHDN and FVKESK. Trimming cost V 2 bases and J 6 bases, with 16 bases left between them. Written as DNA, the CDR3 is TGTGCCAGCAGCCAATGGAGGACCCCAACGGCCGGGGAGCTGTTTTTT. Translation gives CASSQWRTPTAGELFF.

This chain links TRBV6-1 with TRBJ2-2; D gene ambiguous. The CDR3 extends over 15 amino acids. Deletions cut 8 bases from V and 5 bases from J, with 18 bases between. Germline CDR1 MNHNS, CDR2 SASEGT. CDR3 region: CASALDRVETGELFF. The CDR3 DNA reads as TGTGCCAGCGCATTAGATAGGGTAGAGACCGGGGAGCTGTTTTTT.

This clonotype showed up just a few times. V is TRBV7-6 and J is TRBJ2-7, with unresolved D. This CDR3 region has 15 residues. Germline V gene lookup returns CDR1 SGHVS and CDR2 FNYEAQ. With 0 bases removed from V and 0 bases from J, the gap between germline ends came to 9 bases. Here the CDR3 DNA reads TGTGCCAGCAGCTTAGCGGTGGAGAGCTCCTACGAGCAGTACTTC. Its translation: CASSLAVESSYEQYF.

This chain uses TRBV10-3 with TRBJ2-5; D gene ambiguous. The germline gives CDR1 ENHRY, CDR2 SYGVKD. V was trimmed by 2 bases and J by 4 bases, leaving 20 bases between them. This CDR3 contains 17 residues. CDR3 protein: CAISEPNSPRMGETQYF. In DNA, the CDR3 is TGTGCCATCAGTGAGCCGAATTCGCCCCGAATGGGAGAGACCCAGTACTTC.